The 2 T cell receptor beta chains in this list originate from one sample, sequenced in a study of blood T cell repertoires in COVID-19. Data came from immunoSEQ multiplex PCR; TCRdb stores just in-frame clones and leaves some out. The sample shows about 240,000 clones, about 80% of them seen only once. Material for sequencing was peripheral blood. All receptors come from a man under 40 who had recovered from COVID-19.

The gene calls are TRBV15 and TRBJ2-1; possibly TRBD1 for D (8 bases). This CDR3 is 15 amino acids long. Trimming took off 5 bases at V and 6 bases at J, with 17 bases between the two ends. In germline, CDR1 is LNHNV, CDR2 YYDKDF (reference sequence). The CDR3 region is CATSLQGGIGNEQFF. As DNA, the CDR3 is TGTGCCACCAGCTTACAGGGGGGGATCGGCAATGAGCAGTTCTTC.

CDR3 sequence reads: CASSQGNSGGPYEQYF. The CDR3 DNA is TGTGCCAGCAGCCAAGGTAATAGCGGGGGACCCTACGAGCAGTACTTC. V and J are TRBV3-1 (or the pseudogene TRBV3-2) and TRBJ2-7; 9 bases are shared with TRBD2. CDR3 length equals 16 residues. CDR1 and CDR2 (germline): LGHDT, YNNKEL (reference sequence). With 1 base clipped from V and 2 bases from J, the junction kept 6 bases outside the gene matches.